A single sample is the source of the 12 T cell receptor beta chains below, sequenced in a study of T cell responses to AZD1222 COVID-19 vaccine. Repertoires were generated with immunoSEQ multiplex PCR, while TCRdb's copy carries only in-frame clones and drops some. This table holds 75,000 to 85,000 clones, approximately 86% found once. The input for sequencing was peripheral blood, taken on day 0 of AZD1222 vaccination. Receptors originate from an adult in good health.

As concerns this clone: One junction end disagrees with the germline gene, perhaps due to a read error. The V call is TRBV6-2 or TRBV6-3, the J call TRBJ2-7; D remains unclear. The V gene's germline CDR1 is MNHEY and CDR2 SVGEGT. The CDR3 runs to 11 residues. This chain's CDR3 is CASSDLLSSHF. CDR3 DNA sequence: TGTGCCAGCAGTGACCTTCTATCCTCGCACTTC.

The CDR3 nucleotides are TGCAGCGTTAACCCTGACACGCACTATGGCTACACCTTC. It specifies CSVNPDTHYGYTF. The chain couples TRBV29-1 to TRBJ1-2; D uncertain. The V and J ends lost 5 bases and 3 bases respectively, with 13 bases between them. The CDR3 spans 13 residues. Germline CDR1 SQVTM, CDR2 ANQGSEA.

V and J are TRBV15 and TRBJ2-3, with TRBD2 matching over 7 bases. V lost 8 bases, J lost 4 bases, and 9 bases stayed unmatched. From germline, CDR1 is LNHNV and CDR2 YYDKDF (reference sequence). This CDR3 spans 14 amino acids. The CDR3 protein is CATASGTNSDTQYF. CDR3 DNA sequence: TGTGCCACCGCGAGCGGGACCAATTCAGATACGCAGTATTTT.

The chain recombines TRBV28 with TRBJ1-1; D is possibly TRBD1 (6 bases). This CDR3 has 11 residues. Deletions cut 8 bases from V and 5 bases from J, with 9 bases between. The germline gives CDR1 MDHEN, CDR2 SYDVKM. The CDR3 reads CASFTGTEAFF. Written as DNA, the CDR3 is TGTGCCAGCTTCACAGGGACTGAAGCTTTCTTT.

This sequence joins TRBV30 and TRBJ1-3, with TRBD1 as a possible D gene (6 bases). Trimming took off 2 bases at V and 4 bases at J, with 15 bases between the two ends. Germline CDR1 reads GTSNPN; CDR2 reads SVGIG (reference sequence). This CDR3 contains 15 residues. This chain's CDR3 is CAWSRTGIGGNTIYF. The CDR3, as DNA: TGTGCCTGGAGTCGCACAGGGATAGGAGGAAACACCATATATTTT. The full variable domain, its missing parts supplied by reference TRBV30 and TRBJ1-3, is SQTIHQWPATLVQPVGSPLSLECTVEGTSNPNLYWYRQAAGRGLQLLFYSVGIGQISSEVPQNLSASRPQDRQFILSSKKLLLSDSGFYLCAWSRTGIGGNTIYFGEGSWLTVV.

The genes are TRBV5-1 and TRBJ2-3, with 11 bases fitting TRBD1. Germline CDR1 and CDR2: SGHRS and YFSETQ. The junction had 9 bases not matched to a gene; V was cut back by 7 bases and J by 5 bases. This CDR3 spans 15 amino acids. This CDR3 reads CASSPGQGVVDTQYF. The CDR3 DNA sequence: TGCGCCAGCTCCCCGGGACAGGGGGTAGTAGATACGCAGTATTTT.

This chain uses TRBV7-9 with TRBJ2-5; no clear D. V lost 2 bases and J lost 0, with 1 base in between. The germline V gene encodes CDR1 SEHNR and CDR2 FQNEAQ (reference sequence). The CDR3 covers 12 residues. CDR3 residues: CASSLHQETQYF. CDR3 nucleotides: TGTGCCAGCAGCTTACACCAAGAGACCCAGTACTTC. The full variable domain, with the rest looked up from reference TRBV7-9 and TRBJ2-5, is DTGVSQNPRHKITKRGQNVTFRCDPISEHNRLYWYRQTLGQGPEFLTYFQNEAQLEKSRLLSDRFSAERPKGSFSTLEIQRTEQGDSAMYLCASSLHQETQYFGPGTRLLVL.

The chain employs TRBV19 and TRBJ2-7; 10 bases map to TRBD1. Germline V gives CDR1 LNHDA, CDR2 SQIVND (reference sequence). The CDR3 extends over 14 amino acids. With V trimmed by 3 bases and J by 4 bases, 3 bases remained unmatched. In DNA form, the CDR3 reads TGTGCCAGTAGTATCGGGACAGGGGAGTACGAGCAGTACTTC. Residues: CASSIGTGEYEQYF.

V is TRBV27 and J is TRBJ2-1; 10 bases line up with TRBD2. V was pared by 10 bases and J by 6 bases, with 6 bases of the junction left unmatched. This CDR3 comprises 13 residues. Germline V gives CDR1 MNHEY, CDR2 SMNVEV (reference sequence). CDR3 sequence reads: CAIRTSGTNEQFF. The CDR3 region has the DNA TGTGCCATCCGGACTAGCGGTACCAATGAGCAGTTCTTC.

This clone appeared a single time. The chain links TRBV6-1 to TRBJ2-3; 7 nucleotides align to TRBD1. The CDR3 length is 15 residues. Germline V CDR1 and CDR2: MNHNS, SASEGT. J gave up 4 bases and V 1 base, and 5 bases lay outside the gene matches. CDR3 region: CASSEGLGGADTQYF. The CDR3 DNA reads TGTGCCAGCAGTGAAGGTTTAGGGGGCGCAGATACGCAGTATTTT.

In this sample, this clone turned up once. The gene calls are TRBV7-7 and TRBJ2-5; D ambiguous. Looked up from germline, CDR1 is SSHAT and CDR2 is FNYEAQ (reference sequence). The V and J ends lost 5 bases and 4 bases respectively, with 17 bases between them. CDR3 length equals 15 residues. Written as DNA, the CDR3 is TGTGCCAGCAGCCAAACCAACGTACGGGTAGAGACCCAGTACTTC. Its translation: CASSQTNVRVETQYF.

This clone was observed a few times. The chain's CDR3 is CASSLSSFGTPLYEQYF. The CDR3 DNA follows: TGTGCCAGCAGCTTAAGTTCTTTCGGGACACCTTTATACGAGCAGTACTTC. The V call is TRBV7-2, the J call TRBJ2-7; D possibly corresponds to TRBD1 (6 bases). CDR1 and CDR2 (germline): SGHTA, FQGNSA. V shed 2 bases and J shed 4 bases, with 21 bases lying between them. This CDR3 contains 17 residues.